This T cell receptor (beta chain) is from a study of T cells in tuberculosis. As for the study in general: T cells were selected with CD1B tetramers loaded with glucose monomycolate.

Specified time point: new active TB diagnosis, blood taken before or within 7 days of starting treatment. Confirmation came from sputum smear and/or culture positivity for M. tuberculosis. On average around 100,000 T cells per donor were immunosequenced. Sequencing used immunoSEQ multiplex PCR; TCRdb keeps in-frame clones, though not all of them. Of some 31,000 clones in the sample, just over 90% are singletons; the top ten hold around 7%. V was pared by 7 bases and J by 4 bases, with 10 bases of the junction left unmatched. CDR3 size: 15 residues. Per the germline V gene, CDR1 is SNHLY and CDR2 is FYNNEI.

The TCR was taken from an adult with tuberculosis. The chain uses TRBV2 and TRBJ2-1, with TRBD2 identical over 7 bases. The sample consisted of PBMCs, taken at tuberculosis diagnosis. The DNA of the CDR3 is TGTGCCAGCAAGCGGAGGGAGGGCCATTACAATGAGCAGTTCTTC. Its translation is CASKRREGHYNEQFF.